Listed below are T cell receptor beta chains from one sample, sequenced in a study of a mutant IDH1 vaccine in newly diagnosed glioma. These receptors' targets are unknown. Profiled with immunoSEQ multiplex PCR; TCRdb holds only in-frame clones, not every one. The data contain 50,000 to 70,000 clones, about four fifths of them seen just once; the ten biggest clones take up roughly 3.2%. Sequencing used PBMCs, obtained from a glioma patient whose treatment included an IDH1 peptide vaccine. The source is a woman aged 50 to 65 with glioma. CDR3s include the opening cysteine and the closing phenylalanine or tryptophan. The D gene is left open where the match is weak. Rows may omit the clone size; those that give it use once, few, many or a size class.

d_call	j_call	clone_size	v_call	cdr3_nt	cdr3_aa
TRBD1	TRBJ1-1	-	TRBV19	TGTGCCAGTAGTATCACAGGGGAATACACTGAAGCTTTCTTT	CASSITGEYTEAFF
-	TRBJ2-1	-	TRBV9	TGTGCCAGCAGCGTAGATTTTGGGGCGAGCTCCTACAATGAGCAGTTCTTC	CASSVDFGASSYNEQFF
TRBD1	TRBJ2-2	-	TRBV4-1	TGCGCCAGCAGCCAGTTCAGGGGGCAGATCGGGGAGCTGTTTTTT	CASSQFRGQIGELFF
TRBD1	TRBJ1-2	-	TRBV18	TGTGCCAGCTCGCGGACAGGGGTCTATGGCTACACCTTC	CASSRTGVYGYTF
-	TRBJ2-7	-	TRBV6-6	TGTGCCAGCAGTTACTCCGACTCTGCCCACGAGCAGTACTTC	CASSYSDSAHEQYF
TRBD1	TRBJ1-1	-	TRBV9	TGTGCCAGCAGCGTAAATGTGGGACAGGGGACGGGGAACACTGAAGCTTTCTTT	CASSVNVGQGTGNTEAFF
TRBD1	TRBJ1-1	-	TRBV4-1	TGCGCCAGCAGCCAAAAGGGGGGGACAGTTAAGGCTTTCTTT	CASSQKGGTVKAFF
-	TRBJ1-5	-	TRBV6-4	TGTGCCAGCAGTGGAAGCAGCAATCAGCCCCAGCATTTT	CASSGSSNQPQHF
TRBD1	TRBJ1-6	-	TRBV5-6	TGTGCCAGCAGCGGGACAGGCTATAATTCACCCCTTCACTTT	CASSGTGYNSPLHF
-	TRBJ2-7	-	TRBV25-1	TGTGCCAGCAGTTTAACCTACGAGCAGTACTTC	CASSLTYEQYF
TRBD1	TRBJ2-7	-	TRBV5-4	TGTGCCAGCAGCTCGAAGGGGGCGAAATCCTACGAGCAGTACTTC	CASSSKGAKSYEQYF
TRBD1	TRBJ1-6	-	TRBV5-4	TGTGCCACCCACGATAAGACAGGGAATTCACCCCTCCACTTT	CATHDKTGNSPLHF
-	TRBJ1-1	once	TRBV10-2	TGCGCCAGCAGTGAGCCTTACAGGCATCATGAAGCTTTCTTT	CASSEPYRHHEAFF
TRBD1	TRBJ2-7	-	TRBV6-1	TGTGCCAGCAGTGAAAAGGGACAGGGATCCTACGAGCAGTACTTC	CASSEKGQGSYEQYF
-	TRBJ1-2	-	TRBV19	TGTGCCAGTAGTCTGGATTTTGACGGAATGATCAACTATGGCTACACCTTC	CASSLDFDGMINYGYTF
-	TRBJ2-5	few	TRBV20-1	TGCAGTGCTGGAAGGGAGACCCAGTACTTC	CSAGRETQYF
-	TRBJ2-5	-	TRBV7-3	TGTGCCAGCAGCTCCCTCGGGGCGGGGTTGGAGACCCAGTACTTC	CASSSLGAGLETQYF
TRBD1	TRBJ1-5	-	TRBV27	TGTGCCAGCAGCCGGGGGCCCCAGGGGGCGACCGGCAATCAGCCCCAGCATTTT	CASSRGPQGATGNQPQHF
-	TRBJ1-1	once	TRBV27	TGTGCCAGCAGTTTTGATTCGGGGTCGAGGGTTGGCACTGAAGCTTTCTTT	CASSFDSGSRVGTEAFF
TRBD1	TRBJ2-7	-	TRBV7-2	TGTGCCAGCAGCCTTACAGGGGGCGACGAGCAGTACTTC	CASSLTGGDEQYF
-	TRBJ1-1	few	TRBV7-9	TGTGCCAGCAGCTTAGGGGAGGTCGGCACTGAAGCTTTCTTT	CASSLGEVGTEAFF
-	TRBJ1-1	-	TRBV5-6	TGTGCCAGCAGCTTTAGCAGGAAGACTGAAGCTTTCTTT	CASSFSRKTEAFF
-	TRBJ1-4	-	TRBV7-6	TGTGCCAGCAGCCCCCGGGGAGGATTAGTTGAAAAACTGTTTTTT	CASSPRGGLVEKLFF
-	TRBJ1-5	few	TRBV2	TGTGCCAGCAGTCAACAGGGAATCGGCAATCAGCCCCAGCATTTT	CASSQQGIGNQPQHF
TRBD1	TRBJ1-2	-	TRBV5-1	TGCGCCAGCCGCCCCGGGGGGACAGGGGGCGGCTACACCTTC	CASRPGGTGGGYTF
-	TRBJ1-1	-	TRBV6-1	TGTGCCACCCGGATTCCAGTGAACACTGAAGCTTTCTTT	CATRIPVNTEAFF
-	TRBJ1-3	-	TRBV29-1	TGCAGCGCGGGCAGGAGCTCTGGAAACACCATATATTTT	CSAGRSSGNTIYF
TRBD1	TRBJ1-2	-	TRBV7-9	TGTGCCAGCAGCTTAGCCGGGACAGGCGGTGGCTATGGCTACACCTTC	CASSLAGTGGGYGYTF
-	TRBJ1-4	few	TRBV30	TGTGCCTGGAATGAGGTGGAGCATGAAAAACTGTTTTTT	CAWNEVEHEKLFF
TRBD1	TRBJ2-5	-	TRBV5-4	TGTGCCAGCAGCCCGAGGACAGGGCAAGAGACCCAGTACTTC	CASSPRTGQETQYF
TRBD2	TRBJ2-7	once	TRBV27	TGTGCCAGCAGTACGAGACTAGCGGGGGGGCCCTACGAGCAGTACTTC	CASSTRLAGGPYEQYF
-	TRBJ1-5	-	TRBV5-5	TGTGCCAGCAGCCCCCGGTTTTCAACACCGGATCAGCCCCAGCATTTT	CASSPRFSTPDQPQHF